Sequencing of this T cell receptor (beta chain) was carried out in a study of CD4 T cells in relation to SARS-CoV-2 and coronaviruses (dated by TCRdb to the early 2020s). Describing the broader study: In the ViraFEST assay, PBMCs were cultured with antigen for less than 12 days, after which TCR beta CDR3s were sequenced to identify clonal expansions specific to the antigen. Memory CD4+ T cell crossreactivity between SARS-CoV-2 and common cold coronavirus spike proteins was assessed at the TCR clonotype level in the study. A different TCR-beta assay, based on Illumina, was used to sequence expansion assays from other donors in the study. The negative reference condition was either a culture with an HIV-1 Nef peptide pool or a culture with no peptide. Samples from a few pre-COVID donors and the naive versus memory experiments were sequenced with the Adaptive Biotechnologies TCR-sequencing kit; other data were Illumina-based. Shared crossreactive spike epitopes were mapped to their HLA restriction using patient-derived lymphoblastoid cell lines.

The receptor library was made with the immunoSEQ multiplex PCR assay. Per the authors' processing: During preprocessing, nonproductive sequences were removed, as were CDR3s that did not start with C, did not end with F or W, or were shorter than 7 amino acids. The MANAFEST web app identified antigen-specific clonotypes based on expansion compared with the reference and other culture wells. A clone was considered positive if significant expansion relative to the reference culture was observed in 2 of 3 replicate wells at an FDR below 0.05. To be called positive, a clone also had to show significant expansion compared with every other tandem well and an odds ratio greater than 5. After three terminal residues were trimmed from each end, CDR3 homology was quantified as pairwise Levenshtein distance using the stringdist R package. TCRdb limited this immuneACCESS table to in-frame rearrangements with V and J called. A share of clones is missing; checked studies link under half to unresolved V genes, and the rest is unexplained. That table supplies the V and J calls and clone size; D and trimming were determined from the DNA. The sample table shows under 25,000 clones, and around 77% are seen once. 15% to 19% of the sample is held by the ten biggest clonotypes.

The junction carries 8 bases between V and J, which are trimmed by 2 bases and 5 bases respectively. CDR1 KGHSH and CDR2 LQKENI were looked up in the germline V gene. The CDR3 contains 13 residues, cysteine and phenylalanine counted. Only CDR3 DNA remains: 39 bases, in frame from the first base. The investigation overall reported the following: The study was limited by small numbers of patients and tested TCRs. Significantly weaker SARS-CoV-2-driven expansion was shown by crossreactive clones than by monoreactive clones, consistent with antigenic imprinting. Crossreactivity analysis was centred on spike protein, so crossreactivity against other viral proteins was not assessed. No donor contributed both pre-pandemic and post-infection samples, which limited tracing the source of pre-existing responses. Memory CD4+ clonotypes crossrecognizing SARS-CoV-2 and at least one common cold coronavirus spike were found in around three fifths of donors.

This clone was counted once. What this receptor recognizes is not known. Per-nucleotide qualities are absent, and no much larger clonotype sits a single base away. CD4+ T cells from unexposed donors were collected before the COVID-19 pandemic (2011-2018). Following 10 days of culture, the EasySep CD4+ T cell isolation kit was used to isolate CD4+ T cells. Unexposed donor CD4+ T cells were tested for reactivity to SARS-CoV-2 S and N and four common cold coronavirus spike pools, as cell number allowed. Each well received two million PBMCs, cultured in IMDM supplemented with around 4.7% human AB serum and roughly 9.5 IU/ml IL-2. Half of the culture medium was replaced with fresh IL-2-containing medium on days 3 and 7. Triplicate replicate wells were generally used for each peptide culture condition. Leukapheresis product for the unexposed donors was purchased commercially. PBMCs were isolated from leukapheresis product or whole blood by Ficoll-Paque PLUS gradient centrifugation. PBMCs were either used fresh in the expansion assay or cryopreserved at -140 degrees C. The QIAamp Micro DNA Kit was used to extract genomic DNA from the CD4+ T cells.

Input material: CD4+ T cells from PBMCs, cultured in vitro. The sequence was obtained from a human donor in good health. The chain links TRBV18 with TRBJ2-3; TRBD2 could be the D gene, as 6 bases match. The CDR3 reads CASSPRAGDTQYF. The nucleotide sequence is given as TGTGCCAGCTCACCAAGAGCGGGAGATACGCAGTATTTT.